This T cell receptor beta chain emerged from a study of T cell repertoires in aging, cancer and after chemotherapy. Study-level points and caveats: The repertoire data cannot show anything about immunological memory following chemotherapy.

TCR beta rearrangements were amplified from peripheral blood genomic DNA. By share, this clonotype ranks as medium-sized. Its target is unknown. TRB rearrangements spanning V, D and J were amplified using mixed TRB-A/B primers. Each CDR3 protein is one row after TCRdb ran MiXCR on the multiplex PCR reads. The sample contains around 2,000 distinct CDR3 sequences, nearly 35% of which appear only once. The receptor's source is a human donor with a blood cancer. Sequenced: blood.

Here the CDR3 reads CASSGRVNTEAFF. DNA for the CDR3: TGTGCCAGCAGTGGCAGGGTGAACACTGAAGCTTTCTTT. The gene calls are TRBV6-5 and TRBJ1-1; a possible D gene is TRBD1 (5 bases). The CDR3 runs to 13 residues. Trimming removed 5 bases at V and 0 bases at J, with 7 bases between. From germline, CDR1 is MNHEY and CDR2 SVGAGI.